This entry lists 14 T cell receptor beta chains sequenced from one sample in a study of CD8 T cells in ankylosing spondylitis. TCRdb reanalysed the 5' RACE reads using MiXCR and keeps one entry per CDR3 protein. The sample yields about 340,000 distinct CDR3 sequences, 6.5% to 10% seen once. Antigens for these TCRs are unknown. Whole-study findings and limits: Characteristic of ankylosing spondylitis blood, it appeared, was a TCR beta motif comprising roughly 8 highly homologous variants.

The sample was blood, either unsorted or a sorted T cell fraction (not recorded which). These TCRs come from a male donor with ankylosing spondylitis.

Only a few counts were recorded for this clonotype. The rearrangement joins TRBV7-2 to TRBJ1-3; TRBD1 agrees at 8 bases. V lost 4 bases to trimming and J lost 4 bases; unmatched junction nucleotides: 3. Germline loops: CDR1 SGHTA, CDR2 FQGNSA. The CDR3 consists of 14 residues. CDR3 residues: CASSSGQGGNTIYF. The CDR3 nucleotides read TGTGCCAGCAGCTCCGGACAGGGAGGAAACACCATATATTTT.

This clonotype has only a few counts. This rearrangement joins TRBV20-1 to TRBJ2-7; 7 bases fit TRBD2. The CDR3 has 15 residues. Germline V lookup: CDR1 DFQATT, CDR2 SNEGSKA (reference sequence). J was trimmed by 3 bases and V by 6 bases; bases with no gene match: 14. The CDR3 nucleotides are TGCAGTGCCAAATGGGGCAGCGGGGCTATCTACGAGCAGTACTTC. Translated, it gives CSAKWGSGAIYEQYF.

This clonotype appeared a few times. This chain uses TRBV12-3 or TRBV12-4 with TRBJ1-2; TRBD1 is a possible D gene (6 bases). Trimming left V 2 bases short and J 6 bases short, with 22 bases between. The length of the CDR3 is 17 residues. CDR3 loop: CASSLQGGAGKSNGYTF. The CDR3 DNA reads as TGTGCCAGCAGTTTACAAGGGGGGGCAGGGAAATCAAATGGCTACACCTTC.

This CDR3 reads CSASPTDTPWEQYF. In nucleotides, the CDR3 is TGCAGTGCTAGTCCTACCGACACGCCGTGGGAGCAGTACTTC. This chain links TRBV20-1 with TRBJ2-7, with unresolved D. V shed 3 bases and J shed 7 bases, with 19 bases lying between them. The CDR3 runs 14 residues. In germline, CDR1 is DFQATT, CDR2 SNEGSKA (reference sequence).

This clonotype was seen a few times. The V and J genes are TRBV6-2 or TRBV6-3 and TRBJ2-1; 8 nucleotides line up with TRBD2. CDR1 and CDR2 (germline): MNHEY, SVGEGT. After removal of 5 bases from V and 5 bases from J, the junction contained 5 bases not matched to a gene. There are 14 residues in the CDR3. The CDR3 sequence: CASSPAGAHNEQFF. DNA for the CDR3: TGTGCCAGCAGTCCAGCGGGAGCGCACAATGAGCAGTTCTTC.

The rearrangement uses TRBV29-1 and TRBJ2-6; D is perhaps TRBD1 (6 bases). Looked up from germline, CDR1 is SQVTM and CDR2 is ANQGSEA. The V gene lost 6 bases and the J gene lost 1 base, with 13 bases spanning the gap. This CDR3 spans 15 amino acids. Written as DNA, the CDR3 is TGCAGCGTCGAGGGGGACCCGTCTGGGGCCAACGTCCTGACTTTC. Its translation is CSVEGDPSGANVLTF. Combining the CDR3 with reference TRBV29-1 and TRBJ2-6 gives the whole variable domain SAVISQKPSRDICQRGTSLTIQCQVDSQVTMMFWYRQQPGQSLTLIATANQGSEATYESGFVIDKFPISRPNLTFSTLTVSNMSPEDSSIYLCSVEGDPSGANVLTFGAGSRLTVL.

The chain joins TRBV20-1 to TRBJ2-2, with 7 bases aligning to TRBD2. CDR1 and CDR2 from the germline V gene are DFQATT and SNEGSKA (reference sequence). There are 15 residues in the CDR3. The junction had 9 bases not matched to a gene; V was cut back by 3 bases and J by 5 bases. The CDR3 loop is CSASPSGVRTGELFF. For the CDR3, the DNA is TGCAGTGCTAGCCCGAGCGGGGTTCGTACCGGGGAGCTGTTTTTT.

This clonotype came up a few times. J is TRBJ2-7 and V is TRBV4-1; unclear D gene. The V end lost 0 bases, the J end lost 3 bases, and 33 bases lay between the germline ends. CDR3 length equals 22 residues. CDR1 is MGHRA, CDR2 YSYEKL, per germline. In nucleotides, the CDR3 is TGCGCCAGCAGCCAAGATCCCACCGACTTCCTTTCGGGTAGGGTGTCTTTCTACGAGCAGTACTTC. As protein: CASSQDPTDFLSGRVSFYEQYF.

At least ten counts were recorded for this clonotype. V gene TRBV3-1 combines with J gene TRBJ2-7; TRBD2 agrees at 12 bases. Germline V CDR1 and CDR2: LGHDT, YNNKEL (reference sequence). Unmatched junction bases numbered 11, after V lost 1 base and J lost 7 bases. This CDR3 region has 17 residues. The CDR3 reads CASSQAKFGLAGSEQYF. The CDR3 DNA follows: TGTGCCAGCAGCCAAGCCAAATTTGGACTAGCGGGATCTGAGCAGTACTTC.

CDR3 region: CASSVKLAGGPNTGELFF. CDR3 bases: TGTGCCAGCAGTGTAAAACTAGCGGGAGGGCCGAACACCGGGGAGCTGTTTTTT. This chain joins TRBV25-1 and TRBJ2-2, with 13 bases fitting TRBD2. There are 18 residues in the CDR3. Germline CDR1 is MGHDK and CDR2 is SYGVNS. J gave up 0 bases and V 4 bases, and 5 bases lay outside the gene matches. Full variable domain (missing parts from reference TRBV25-1 and TRBJ2-2): EADIYQTPRYLVIGTGKKITLECSQTMGHDKMYWYQQDPGMELHLIHYSYGVNSTEKGDLSSESTVSRIRTEHFPLTLESARPSHTSQYLCASSVKLAGGPNTGELFFGEGSRLTVL.

The chain recombines TRBV25-1 with TRBJ2-5; D not certain. The CDR3 totals 13 residues. V was clipped by 6 bases and J by 6 bases, with 14 bases between them. Germline loops: CDR1 MGHDK, CDR2 SYGVNS. DNA of the CDR3: TGTGCCAGCAGCGAGGTCACCCGCAAGACCCAGTACTTC. This sequence encodes CASSEVTRKTQYF.

The V call is TRBV15, the J call TRBJ2-1, with 8 bases that match TRBD1. V lost 0 bases to trimming and J lost 10 bases; unmatched junction nucleotides: 5. Germline V gives CDR1 LNHNV, CDR2 YYDKDF (reference sequence). The CDR3 is 14 residues long. The CDR3 is CATSREVRTGEQFF. The CDR3 DNA sequence: TGTGCCACCAGCAGAGAGGTTAGGACAGGGGAGCAGTTCTTC.

The table lists this clonotype with a few counts. This sequence joins TRBV29-1 and TRBJ2-5; 7 bases fit TRBD2. The V and J ends lost 2 bases and 2 bases, in that order; junction bases with no gene match: 8. This CDR3 is built from 15 residues. In germline, CDR1 is SQVTM, CDR2 ANQGSEA. The CDR3 region is CSVEFLGLGQETQYF. In nucleotides, the CDR3 is TGCAGCGTTGAATTCCTAGGACTAGGGCAAGAGACCCAGTACTTC.

In this sample, this clonotype turned up a few times. The chain links TRBV20-1 to TRBJ2-7; 8 bases match TRBD2. The CDR3 is 16 amino acids. V lost 1 base to trimming and J lost 0 bases; unmatched junction nucleotides: 8. CDR1 and CDR2 from the germline V gene are DFQATT and SNEGSKA (reference sequence). CDR3 coding DNA: TGCAGTGCTAGAGTCTTCGGCGGGAGGAGCTCCTACGAGCAGTACTTC. This translates into CSARVFGGRSSYEQYF.